The next 3 T cell receptor beta chains were all read from a single sample in a study of blood T cells in healthy people across ages. Together with a sample-barcoded 5' primer, a J-beta primer mix was included in a second PCR lasting about 6 to 12 cycles. TCRdb independently ran MiXCR on the 5' RACE reads; one entry per CDR3 protein. Counted here are about 1.4 million distinct CDR3 sequences, around 55% occurring once; the ten biggest clones make up 5% to 7%. The material sequenced was blood. The source of these receptors is a man younger than 35 in good health.

This clonotype was observed a few times. The chain employs TRBV2 and TRBJ2-3; D perhaps matches TRBD1 (5 bases). With 11 bases removed from V and 0 bases from J, the gap between germline ends came to 12 bases. Germline CDR1 and CDR2: SNHLY and FYNNEI. The CDR3 consists of 13 residues. The chain's CDR3 is CAFIRGSTDTQYF. The CDR3 nucleotides read TGTGCCTTCATTAGGGGTAGCACAGATACGCAGTATTTT.

The chain links TRBV6-5 to TRBJ2-1; D might be TRBD2 (7 bases). CDR1 and CDR2 (germline): MNHEY, SVGAGI. Trimming left V 0 bases short and J 8 bases short, with 20 bases between. This CDR3 spans 17 amino acids. CDR3 DNA sequence: TGTGCCAGCAGTTACTCAAGCGGGGTCAGGGGAAGAGATGAGCAGTTCTTC. Its protein product is CASSYSSGVRGRDEQFF.

The chain carries TRBV4-2 and TRBJ2-3; 10 bases align to TRBD2. Looked up from germline, CDR1 is LGHNA and CDR2 is YNFKEQ. This CDR3 has 16 residues. Germline trimming cut 2 bases from V and 7 bases from J; bases unmatched to any gene: 9. DNA for the CDR3: TGTGCCAGCAGCCAAAGGACTAGCGGCGATCCCCATACGCAGTATTTT. Encoded protein: CASSQRTSGDPHTQYF.